This T cell receptor beta chain derives from a study of cytomegalovirus exposure and HLA in healthy donors. Study outcomes and limitations: At a 0.05 false discovery rate, a later analysis found about 17,000 TCR beta sequences to be associated with HLA alleles.

On this clone: Its matching antigen is unknown.

PCR involved 60 Vbeta and 13 Jbeta primers. Produced via immunoSEQ multiplex PCR; TCRdb's table is partial and in-frame only. The table lists over 120,000 clones, approximately 80% of them singletons, with about 2.2% in the top ten. V was clipped by 0 bases and J by 6 bases; unmatched bases: 4. The CDR3 extends over 14 amino acids. Germline V gene lookup returns CDR1 SGHRS and CDR2 YFSETQ. This sequence originates from a man in his fifties or sixties in good health and CMV-seronegative. The sample taken for sequencing was PBMCs. The rearrangement links TRBV5-1 to TRBJ2-7; 9 bases are shared with TRBD2. The CDR3 loop is CASSLERSGGEQYF. CDR3 nucleotide sequence: TGCGCCAGCAGCTTGGAACGTAGCGGGGGCGAGCAGTACTTC.